The 17 T cell receptor beta chains below were found in one sample sequenced in a study of cytomegalovirus exposure and HLA in healthy donors (dated by TCRdb to about 2017). Receptors were amplified or captured by the immunoSEQ multiplex PCR assay. A mixture of 60 forward primers for TCR Vbeta segments and 13 reverse primers for TCR Jbeta segments was used in the multiplex PCR. Held by TCRdb, this immuneACCESS table contains in-frame sequences only and omits some clones. Under half of the omission traces to an unresolved V gene where checked; the cause of the rest is unknown. This sample gives over 95,000 clones in total; less than 80% of them show up just once. Of the sample, around 4.2% is held by the ten largest clones. Input material: PBMCs. The source is a woman aged 35 to 49 in good health and CMV-seropositive.

V and J are TRBV27 and TRBJ1-5, with 10 nucleotides matching TRBD1. V shed 5 bases, J shed 6 bases, and the junction held 4 bases outside the gene matches. The V gene's germline CDR1 is MNHEY and CDR2 SMNVEV (reference sequence). The CDR3 totals 14 residues. CDR3 region: CASSKRDRGQPQHF. CDR3 DNA sequence: TGTGCCAGCAGTAAACGGGACAGGGGTCAGCCCCAGCATTTT.

This clone appeared once. The V call is TRBV27, the J call TRBJ2-1; the D gene is possibly TRBD1 (7 bases). This CDR3 is 16 amino acids long. Trimming took 4 bases from V and 8 from J, leaving 21 bases between them. Germline V gene data show CDR1 as MNHEY and CDR2 as SMNVEV (reference sequence). CDR3 nucleotide sequence: TGTGCCAGCAGTTCTTCTGGAAGACAGGGAGGCGATGAGCAGTTCTTC. Residues: CASSSSGRQGGDEQFF.

The gene calls are TRBV4-3 and TRBJ2-5; D is perhaps TRBD2 (6 bases). The closer fit of TRBJ2-7 to the DNA end suggests the J call may be wrong. Per germline, CDR1 LGHNA and CDR2 YSLEER. The CDR3 is 13 amino acids. DNA of the CDR3: TGCGCCAGCAGCCAGGAGGGTTGGGACGAGCAGTACTTC. Its translation: CASSQEGWDEQYF.

This rearrangement joins TRBV6-1 to TRBJ1-6; 8 nucleotides align to TRBD1. CDR3 length: 14 amino acids. The trim removed 5 bases at V and 8 bases at J, leaving 5 bases unmatched. Germline CDR1 is MNHNS and CDR2 is SASEGT. The CDR3 sequence is CASSPGGRDSPLHF. The CDR3 DNA reads TGTGCCAGCAGTCCAGGGGGCCGGGATTCACCCCTCCACTTT.

This clone was observed a handful of times. The rearrangement uses TRBV6-1 and TRBJ1-1; 9 bases fit TRBD1. The J segment lost 5 bases and the V segment lost 6 bases, leaving 10 bases of the junction unmatched. There are 15 residues in the CDR3. Germline assignment: CDR1 MNHNS and CDR2 SASEGT. This chain's CDR3 is CASRRYGQGRTEAFF. The CDR3 DNA is TGTGCCAGCAGGAGGTACGGACAGGGGAGAACTGAAGCTTTCTTT.

V and J are TRBV5-1 and TRBJ1-6; D ambiguous. Germline lookup yields CDR1 SGHRS and CDR2 YFSETQ. The CDR3 runs 16 residues. The V end was cut by 0 bases, the J end by 0 bases, with 7 bases between. This CDR3 is CASSLGGSSYNSPLHF. CDR3 coding DNA: TGCGCCAGCAGCTTGGGAGGGAGCTCCTATAATTCACCCCTCCACTTT. Full variable domain (remainder filled in from reference TRBV5-1 and TRBJ1-6): KAGVTQTPRYLIKTRGQQVTLSCSPISGHRSVSWYQQTPGQGLQFLFEYFSETQRNKGNFPGRFSGRQFSNSRSEMNVSTLELGDSALYLCASSLGGSSYNSPLHFGNGTRLTVT.

Comment on this clone: At one end the junction does not follow the germline gene, possibly because of a read error. The V and J genes are TRBV7-7 and TRBJ1-1, with D hard to call. The germline gives CDR1 SSHAT, CDR2 FNYEAQ (reference sequence). The CDR3 is 14 residues long. The CDR3 DNA is TGTGCTAGCAGCTTAGCCCCGGGGAACACTGAAGCTTTCTTT. As protein: CASSLAPGNTEAFF.

The chain combines TRBV4-1 with TRBJ1-1; no clear D. V shed 0 bases and J shed 4 bases, with 3 bases lying between them. This CDR3 is built from 12 residues. The V gene's germline CDR1 is MGHRA and CDR2 YSYEKL. CDR3 in DNA: TGCGCCAGCAGCCAAGACGGCACTGAAGCTTTCTTT. Its translation: CASSQDGTEAFF.

This clone occurred once. The gene calls are TRBV5-1 and TRBJ2-5; 11 nucleotides line up with TRBD2. This CDR3 has 19 residues. Germline-derived CDR1 and CDR2 are SGHRS and YFSETQ. J gave up 2 bases and V 5 bases, and 17 bases lay outside the gene matches. The DNA of the CDR3 is TGCGCCAGCAGTTTCGGACTAGCGGGCTCTTCGGGCAGGCAAGAGACCCAGTACTTC. It yields the protein CASSFGLAGSSGRQETQYF.

This chain connects TRBV6-5 to TRBJ2-7, with a weak D call TRBD1 (6 bases). In germline, CDR1 is MNHEY, CDR2 SVGAGI. This CDR3 has 13 residues. Trimming shortened V by 6 bases and J by 2 bases, and 11 bases separated the two germline ends. The CDR3 sequence: CASSPTGAYEQYF. CDR3 bases: TGTGCCAGCAGCCCGACAGGAGCCTACGAGCAGTACTTC.

This clone has more than one count but fewer than ten. This chain uses TRBV7-2 with TRBJ2-5, with 7 bases identical to TRBD2. The last part of the DNA fits TRBJ2-7 better; the J call may be wrong. The CDR3 extends over 16 amino acids. Per germline, CDR1 SGHTA and CDR2 FQGNSA. For the CDR3, the DNA is TGTGCCAGCAGCTTAGGGGGAGCGGGGATGGCCTACGAGCAGTACTTC. The encoded protein is CASSLGGAGMAYEQYF.

On this clone itself: Relative to the germline gene, one junction end is altered; a read error may explain this. V and J are TRBV7-9 and TRBJ1-1; D is undetermined. This CDR3 is 13 amino acids long. Germline CDR1 and CDR2: SEHNR and FQNEAQ (reference sequence). CDR3 in DNA: TGTTCCAGCAGCTCACTTATGAACACTGAAGCTTTCTTT. Translated, it gives CSSSSLMNTEAFF.

The chain carries TRBV19 and TRBJ2-5; 10 bases line up with TRBD2. The trim removed 0 bases at V and 4 bases at J, leaving 8 bases unmatched. Per the germline V gene, CDR1 is LNHDA and CDR2 is SQIVND (reference sequence). This CDR3 comprises 17 residues. Written as DNA, the CDR3 is TGTGCCAGTAGTATAGATTTTAGCGGGGGGCCGCCAGAGACCCAGTACTTC. Its translation: CASSIDFSGGPPETQYF.

The chain is built from TRBV5-1 and TRBJ2-7; D perhaps matches TRBD2 (5 bases). The germline V gene encodes CDR1 SGHRS and CDR2 YFSETQ. The CDR3 runs to 15 residues. Trimming stripped 1 base from V and 0 bases from J, with 11 bases between. The CDR3 DNA sequence: TGCGCCAGCAGCTTGATAGACCGGGACTCCTACGAGCAGTACTTC. This gives the protein CASSLIDRDSYEQYF.

This clone was recorded a few times. The CDR3 sequence is CAISSLREGLYNEQFF. CDR3 DNA: TGTGCCATCAGTTCCCTCCGGGAGGGCCTTTACAATGAGCAGTTCTTC. The rearrangement links TRBV10-3 to TRBJ2-1; 8 nucleotides line up with TRBD2. The CDR3 spans 16 residues. The germline gives CDR1 ENHRY, CDR2 SYGVKD. J was trimmed by 4 bases and V by 5 bases; bases with no gene match: 10.

The rearrangement links TRBV7-2 to TRBJ1-6; TRBD1 matches 7 bases. V lost 4 bases, J lost 7 bases, and 10 bases stayed unmatched. The CDR3 has 16 amino acids. CDR1 and CDR2 (germline): SGHTA, FQGNSA. The CDR3 spells CASSSQGGFGNSPLHF. CDR3 bases: TGTGCCAGCAGCTCCCAGGGGGGCTTCGGGAATTCACCCCTCCACTTT. The full variable domain, with the rest looked up from reference TRBV7-2 and TRBJ1-6, is GAGVSQSPSNKVTEKGKDVELRCDPISGHTALYWYRQSLGQGLEFLIYFQGNSAPDKSGLPSDRFSAERTGGSVSTLTIQRTQQEDSAVYLCASSSQGGFGNSPLHFGNGTRLTVT.

The chain carries TRBV15 and TRBJ2-3; D is possibly TRBD1 (5 bases). Trimming left V 0 bases short and J 5 bases short, with 12 bases between. Germline V gene data show CDR1 as LNHNV and CDR2 as YYDKDF (reference sequence). This CDR3 comprises 15 residues. CDR3 nucleotide sequence: TGTGCCACCAGCAGAGATAAGGGGTTCGGAGATACGCAGTATTTT. As protein: CATSRDKGFGDTQYF.